A single sample is the source of the 6 T cell receptor beta chains below, sequenced in a study of blood T cells in healthy people across ages (dated by TCRdb to the mid-2010s). Preparation of the library involved 5' RACE. Sequencing was carried out with an Illumina HiSeq 2500. A second roughly 7 to 11 cycle PCR used a sample-barcoded 5' primer and a J-beta primer mix. The public reads were reprocessed in TCRdb via fastp at Q25 and MiXCR, keeping in-frame beta chains. Entries are consolidated by CDR3 protein sequence, retaining the most common genes and DNA. This sample comprises 500,000 to 600,000 distinct CDR3 sequences, approximately 30% of them detected only once. In total, the top ten clones hold around 20% of the sample. The sequenced material came from blood. The source of these receptors is a woman between 65 and 79 years old in good health.

This clonotype was seen repeatedly, ten times or more. The gene calls are TRBV5-1 and TRBJ2-3, with D perhaps TRBD1 or TRBD2 (5 bases each). The CDR3 spans 15 residues. Trimming left V 0 bases short and J 5 bases short, with 13 bases between. Germline assignment: CDR1 SGHRS and CDR2 YFSETQ. The CDR3 here is CASSLGGTDGDTQYF. CDR3 in DNA: TGCGCCAGCAGCTTGGGGGGGACCGACGGAGATACGCAGTATTTT.

This clonotype was detected only a few times. The chain is built from TRBV27 and TRBJ2-7, with a tentative D call TRBD2 (7 bases). Trimming left V 2 bases short and J 0 bases short, with 20 bases between. Germline loops: CDR1 MNHEY, CDR2 SMNVEV (reference sequence). CDR3 length: 18 residues. CDR3 loop: CASSLRGSGGRSSYEQYF. In nucleotides, the CDR3 is TGTGCCAGCAGTTTAAGAGGTTCGGGGGGCAGAAGCTCCTACGAGCAGTACTTC.

The sample holds a few counts of this clonotype. This chain connects TRBV20-1 to TRBJ2-7; 7 bases map to TRBD2. The CDR3 is 15 residues long. The V segment lost 1 base and the J segment 1 base; nucleotides outside the gene matches: 7. Germline-derived CDR1 and CDR2 are DFQATT and SNEGSKA (reference sequence). This chain's CDR3 is CSARVGGSRSYEQYF. The CDR3 bases are TGCAGTGCTAGAGTGGGGGGGTCCAGATCCTACGAGCAGTACTTC.

CDR3 sequence reads: CASSQVVSGEQYF. As DNA, the CDR3 is TGCGCCAGCAGCCAAGTGGTATCGGGAGAGCAGTACTTC. The chain is built from TRBV4-3 and TRBJ2-7; perhaps TRBD2 as D (5 bases). V was clipped by 1 base and J by 7 bases, with 11 bases between them. The CDR3 contains 13 residues. Germline CDR1 is LGHNA and CDR2 is YSLEER.

This clonotype was picked up a small number of times. The V gene is TRBV5-1, the J gene TRBJ2-5, with TRBD1 matching over 9 bases. Per germline, CDR1 SGHRS and CDR2 YFSETQ. The CDR3 consists of 14 residues. Trimming removed 2 bases from V and 4 bases from J; junction bases left unmatched: 3. This chain's CDR3 is CASSFRDRAETQYF. The CDR3 coding sequence is TGCGCCAGCAGCTTCCGGGACAGGGCAGAGACCCAGTACTTC.

A word on this clonotype: Because it lacks the conserved phenylalanine or tryptophan at the end, this CDR3 is likely a read error. V and J are TRBV7-2 and TRBJ2-5; maybe TRBD1 (6 bases). The DNA matches TRBJ2-1 better at its end, which makes the J call doubtful. Germline CDR1 and CDR2: SGHTA and FQGNSA. The CDR3 consists of 14 residues. The CDR3 here is CASSLVGGLNEQFL. The CDR3 nucleotides are TGTGCCAGCAGCTTAGTAGGGGGTCTGAATGAGCAGTTCCTC.